Below, one T cell receptor beta chain is given with its context. Its antigen is still unknown. This entry belongs to a study of cytomegalovirus exposure and HLA in healthy donors. Study findings and constraints: Researchers reported in a later analysis that a missense DCLRE1C variant was tied to TCR beta V- and J-gene trimming. CMV serostatus alone was available as immune exposure information. Accurate prediction of HLA-A and HLA-B alleles (for most subjects) was reportedly achieved from TCR beta sequences.

PCR was performed using 60 Vbeta and 13 Jbeta primers. Clones were read by immunoSEQ multiplex PCR, and TCRdb kept only the in-frame ones, dropping some. The sample records over 130,000 clones, 65% to 80% being singletons. The V end was cut by 5 bases, the J end by 4 bases, with 11 bases between. The CDR3 sequence is 13 residues long. The germline CDR1 and CDR2 sequences are MNHEY and SVGAGI. This TCR was recovered from a young woman in good health and CMV-seronegative. The specimen was PBMCs. J is TRBJ1-1 and V is TRBV6-5; a weak D match, TRBD1 (6 bases). CDR3 loop: CASSTGSLTEAFF. CDR3 sequence (DNA): TGTGCCAGCAGTACAGGGTCCCTCACTGAAGCTTTCTTT.